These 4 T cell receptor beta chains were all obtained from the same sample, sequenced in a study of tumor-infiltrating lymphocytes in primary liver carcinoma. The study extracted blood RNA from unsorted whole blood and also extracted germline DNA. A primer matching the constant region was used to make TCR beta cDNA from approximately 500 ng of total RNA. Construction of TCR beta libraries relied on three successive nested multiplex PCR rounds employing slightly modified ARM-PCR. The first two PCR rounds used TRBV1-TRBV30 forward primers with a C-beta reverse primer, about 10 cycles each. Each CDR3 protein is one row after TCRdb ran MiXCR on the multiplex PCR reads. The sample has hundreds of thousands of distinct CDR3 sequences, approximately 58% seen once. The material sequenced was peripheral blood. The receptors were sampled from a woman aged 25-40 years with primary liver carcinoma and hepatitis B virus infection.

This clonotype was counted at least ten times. This CDR3 is CASSQVEGTEAFF. CDR3 nucleotides: TGCGCCAGCAGCCAAGTGGAGGGCACTGAAGCTTTCTTT. V is TRBV4-1 and J is TRBJ1-1; no definite D call. The CDR3 extends over 13 amino acids. The V end lost 1 base, the J end lost 4 bases, and 7 bases lay between the germline ends. CDR1 and CDR2 (germline): MGHRA, YSYEKL.

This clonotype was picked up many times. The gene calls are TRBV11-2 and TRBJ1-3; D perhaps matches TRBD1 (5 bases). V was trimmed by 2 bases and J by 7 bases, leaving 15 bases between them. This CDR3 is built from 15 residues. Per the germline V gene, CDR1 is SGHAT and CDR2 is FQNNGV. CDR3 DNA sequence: TGTGCCAGCAGCTTAAACTGGGGCGAAGGGAACACCATATATTTT. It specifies CASSLNWGEGNTIYF.

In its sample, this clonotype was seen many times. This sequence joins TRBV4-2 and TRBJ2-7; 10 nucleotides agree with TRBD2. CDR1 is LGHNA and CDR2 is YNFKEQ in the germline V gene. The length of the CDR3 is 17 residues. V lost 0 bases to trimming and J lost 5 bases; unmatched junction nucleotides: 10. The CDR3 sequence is CASSQDGGAGGPDEQYF. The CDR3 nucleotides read TGTGCCAGCAGCCAAGATGGGGGAGCGGGAGGGCCGGACGAGCAGTACTTC.

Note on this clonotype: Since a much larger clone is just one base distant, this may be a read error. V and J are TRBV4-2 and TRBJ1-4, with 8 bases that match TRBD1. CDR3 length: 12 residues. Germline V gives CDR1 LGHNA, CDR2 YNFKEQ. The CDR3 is CASSQDRDKLLF. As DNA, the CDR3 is TGTGCCAGCAGCCAGGACAGGGATAAACTGCTTTTT.